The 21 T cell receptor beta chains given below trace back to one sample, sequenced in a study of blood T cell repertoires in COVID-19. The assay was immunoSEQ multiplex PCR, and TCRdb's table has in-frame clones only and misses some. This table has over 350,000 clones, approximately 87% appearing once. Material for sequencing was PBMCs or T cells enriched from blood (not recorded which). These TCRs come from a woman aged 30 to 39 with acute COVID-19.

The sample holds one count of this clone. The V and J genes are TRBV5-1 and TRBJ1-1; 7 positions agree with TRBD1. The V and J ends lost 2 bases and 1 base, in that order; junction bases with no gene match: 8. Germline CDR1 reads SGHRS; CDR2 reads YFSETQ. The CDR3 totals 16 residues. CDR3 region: CASSLGDSLPNTEAFF. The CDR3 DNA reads TGCGCCAGCAGCTTAGGGGACAGCCTACCGAACACTGAAGCTTTCTTT.

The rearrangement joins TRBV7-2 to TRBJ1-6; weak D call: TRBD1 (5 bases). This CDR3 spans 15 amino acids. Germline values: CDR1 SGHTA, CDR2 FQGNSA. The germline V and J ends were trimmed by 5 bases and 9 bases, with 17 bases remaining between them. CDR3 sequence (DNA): TGTGCCAGCAGCCTCTCCCAGGGATCGAGTTCACCCCTCCACTTT. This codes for CASSLSQGSSSPLHF. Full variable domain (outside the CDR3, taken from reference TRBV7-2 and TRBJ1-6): GAGVSQSPSNKVTEKGKDVELRCDPISGHTALYWYRQSLGQGLEFLIYFQGNSAPDKSGLPSDRFSAERTGGSVSTLTIQRTQQEDSAVYLCASSLSQGSSSPLHFGNGTRLTVT.

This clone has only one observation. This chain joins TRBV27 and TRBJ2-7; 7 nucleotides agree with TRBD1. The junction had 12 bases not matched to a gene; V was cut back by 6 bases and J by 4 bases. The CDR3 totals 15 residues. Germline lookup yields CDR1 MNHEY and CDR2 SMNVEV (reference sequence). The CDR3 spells CASRTEGALNYEQYF. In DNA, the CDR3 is TGTGCCAGCAGAACTGAGGGGGCCCTAAATTACGAGCAGTACTTC.

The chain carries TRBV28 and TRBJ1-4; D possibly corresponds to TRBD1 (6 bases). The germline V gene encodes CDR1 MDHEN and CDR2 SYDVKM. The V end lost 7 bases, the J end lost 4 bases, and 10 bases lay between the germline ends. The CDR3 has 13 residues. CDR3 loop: CASTGQLNEKLFF. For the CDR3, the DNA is TGTGCCAGCACTGGACAGCTTAATGAAAAACTGTTTTTT.

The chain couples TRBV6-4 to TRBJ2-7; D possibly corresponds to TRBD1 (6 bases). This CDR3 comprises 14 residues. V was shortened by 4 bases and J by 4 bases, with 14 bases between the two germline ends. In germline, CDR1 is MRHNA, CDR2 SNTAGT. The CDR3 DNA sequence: TGTGCCAGCAGTGTCGACAGGACGTCATACGAGCAGTACTTC. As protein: CASSVDRTSYEQYF.

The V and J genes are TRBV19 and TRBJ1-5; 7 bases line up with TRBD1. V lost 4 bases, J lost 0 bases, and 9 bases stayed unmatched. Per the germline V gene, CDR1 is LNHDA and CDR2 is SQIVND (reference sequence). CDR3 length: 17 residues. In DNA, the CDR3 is TGTGCCAGTAGTAACAGGGGCGGACCGGATAGCAATCAGCCCCAGCATTTT. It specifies CASSNRGGPDSNQPQHF.

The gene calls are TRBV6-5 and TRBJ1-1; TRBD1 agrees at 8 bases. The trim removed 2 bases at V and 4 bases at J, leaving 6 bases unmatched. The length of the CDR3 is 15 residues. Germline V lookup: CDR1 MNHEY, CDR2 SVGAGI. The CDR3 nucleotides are TGTGCCAGCAGTTACGTAGGACAGGGTACCACTGAAGCTTTCTTT. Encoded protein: CASSYVGQGTTEAFF.

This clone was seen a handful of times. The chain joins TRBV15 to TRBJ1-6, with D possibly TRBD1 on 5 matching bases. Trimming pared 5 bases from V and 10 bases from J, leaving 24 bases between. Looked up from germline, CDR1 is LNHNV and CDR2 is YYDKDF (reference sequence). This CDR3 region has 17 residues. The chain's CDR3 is CATSPTGGVANLSPLHF. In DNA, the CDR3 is TGTGCCACCAGCCCCACGGGGGGAGTGGCGAATTTGTCACCCCTCCACTTT. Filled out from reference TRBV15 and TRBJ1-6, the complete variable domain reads DAMVIQNPRYQVTQFGKPVTLSCSQTLNHNVMYWYQQKSSQAPKLLFHYYDKDFNNEADTPDNFQSRRPNTSFCFLDIRSPGLGDTAMYLCATSPTGGVANLSPLHFGNGTRLTVT.

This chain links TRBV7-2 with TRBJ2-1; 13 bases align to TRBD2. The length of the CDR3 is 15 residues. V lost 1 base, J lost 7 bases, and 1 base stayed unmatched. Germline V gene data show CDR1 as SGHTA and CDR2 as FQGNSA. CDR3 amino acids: CASSLGGLAGNEQFF. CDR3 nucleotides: TGTGCCAGCAGCTTAGGGGGACTAGCGGGGAATGAGCAGTTCTTC.

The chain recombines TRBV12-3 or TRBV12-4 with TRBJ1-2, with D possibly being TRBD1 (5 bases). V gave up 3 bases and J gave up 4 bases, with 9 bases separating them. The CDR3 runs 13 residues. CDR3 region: CASSFAGTYGYTF. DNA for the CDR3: TGTGCCAGCAGTTTTGCGGGGACCTATGGCTACACCTTC.

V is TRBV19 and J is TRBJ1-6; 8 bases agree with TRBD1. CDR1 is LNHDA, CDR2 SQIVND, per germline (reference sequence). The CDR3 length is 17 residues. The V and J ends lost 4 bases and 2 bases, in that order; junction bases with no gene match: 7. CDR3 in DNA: TGTGCCAGTAGTACCGACAGGGGAAGGGCCTATAATTCACCCCTCCACTTT. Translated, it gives CASSTDRGRAYNSPLHF.

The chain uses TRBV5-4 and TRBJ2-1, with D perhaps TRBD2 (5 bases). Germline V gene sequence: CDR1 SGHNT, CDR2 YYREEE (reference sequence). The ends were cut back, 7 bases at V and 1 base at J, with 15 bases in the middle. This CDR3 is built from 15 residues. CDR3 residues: CASSSPGSSYNEQFF. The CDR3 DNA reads TGTGCCAGCTCCTCACCGGGGTCGTCCTACAATGAGCAGTTCTTC.

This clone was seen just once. In DNA form, the CDR3 reads TGTGCCAGCAGCTTGGCCTTTTCGGGTCCGGCTAATGAAAAACTGTTTTTT. This codes for CASSLAFSGPANEKLFF. V gene TRBV5-6 combines with J gene TRBJ1-4, with no clear D. Trimming took off 0 bases at V and 3 bases at J, with 15 bases between the two ends. The CDR3 contains 17 residues. Germline V gene data show CDR1 as SGHDT and CDR2 as YYEEEE.

CDR3 nucleotides: TGTGCCAGCAGCCAAGAGGGGACAGGGTTTTCCGAGCAGTACTTC. This translates into CASSQEGTGFSEQYF. J is TRBJ2-7 and V is TRBV3-1 (or the pseudogene TRBV3-2); TRBD1 agrees at 9 bases. The junction had 6 bases not matched to a gene; V was cut back by 0 bases and J by 6 bases. The CDR3 contains 15 residues. Germline V lookup: CDR1 LGHDT, CDR2 YNNKEL (reference sequence).

CDR3 region: CASSYSFSDRGNQPQHF. The DNA of the CDR3 is TGTGCCAGCAGTTACTCGTTTAGTGACAGGGGAAATCAGCCCCAGCATTTT. The V gene is TRBV6-2 or TRBV6-3, the J gene TRBJ1-5, with 8 bases lining up with TRBD1. The CDR3 is 17 amino acids. V lost 0 bases, J lost 4 bases, and 8 bases stayed unmatched. The V gene's germline CDR1 is MNHEY and CDR2 SVGEGT.

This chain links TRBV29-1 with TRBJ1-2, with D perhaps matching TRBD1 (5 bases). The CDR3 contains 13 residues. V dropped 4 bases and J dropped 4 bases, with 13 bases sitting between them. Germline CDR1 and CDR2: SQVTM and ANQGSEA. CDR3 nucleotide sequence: TGCAGCGTTGGGGACTCTCTGGGCTATGGCTACACCTTC. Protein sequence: CSVGDSLGYGYTF.

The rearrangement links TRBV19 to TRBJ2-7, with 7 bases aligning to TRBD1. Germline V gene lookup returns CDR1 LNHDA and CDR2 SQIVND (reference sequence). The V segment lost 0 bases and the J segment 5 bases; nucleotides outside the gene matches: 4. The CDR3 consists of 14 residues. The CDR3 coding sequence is TGTGCCAGTAGTATAGAACACAGGGGTCACGAGCAGTACTTC. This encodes CASSIEHRGHEQYF.

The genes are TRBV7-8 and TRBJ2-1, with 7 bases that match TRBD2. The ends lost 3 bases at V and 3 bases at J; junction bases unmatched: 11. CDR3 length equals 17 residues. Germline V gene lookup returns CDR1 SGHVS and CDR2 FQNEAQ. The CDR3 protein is CASSFDPSGTSYNEQFF. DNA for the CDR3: TGTGCCAGCAGCTTCGATCCTAGCGGAACAAGCTACAATGAGCAGTTCTTC. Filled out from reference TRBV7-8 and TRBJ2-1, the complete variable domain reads GAGVSQSPRYKVAKRGQDVALRCDPISGHVSLFWYQQALGQGPEFLTYFQNEAQLDKSGLPSDRFFAERPEGSVSTLKIQRTQQEDSAVYLCASSFDPSGTSYNEQFFGPGTRLTVL.

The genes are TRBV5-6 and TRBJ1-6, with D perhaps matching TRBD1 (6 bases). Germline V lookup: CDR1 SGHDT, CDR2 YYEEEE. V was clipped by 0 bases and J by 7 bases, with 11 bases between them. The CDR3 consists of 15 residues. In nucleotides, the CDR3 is TGTGCCAGCAGCTTGGAGGACAGAGAGAATTCACCCCTCCACTTT. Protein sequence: CASSLEDRENSPLHF.

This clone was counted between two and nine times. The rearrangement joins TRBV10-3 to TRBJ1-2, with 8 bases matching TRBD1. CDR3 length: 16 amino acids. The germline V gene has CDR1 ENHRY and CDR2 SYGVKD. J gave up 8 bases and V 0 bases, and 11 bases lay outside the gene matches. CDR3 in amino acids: CAISESTGGNKVGYTF. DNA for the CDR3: TGTGCCATCAGTGAGTCAACAGGGGGGAACAAGGTCGGCTACACCTTC.

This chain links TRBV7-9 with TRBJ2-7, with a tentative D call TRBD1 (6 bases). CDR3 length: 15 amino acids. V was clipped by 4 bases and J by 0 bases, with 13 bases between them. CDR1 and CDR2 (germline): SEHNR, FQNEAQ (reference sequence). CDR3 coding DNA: TGTGCCAGCAGCTCAGACAGGAGGAGCTCCTACGAGCAGTACTTC. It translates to CASSSDRRSSYEQYF.